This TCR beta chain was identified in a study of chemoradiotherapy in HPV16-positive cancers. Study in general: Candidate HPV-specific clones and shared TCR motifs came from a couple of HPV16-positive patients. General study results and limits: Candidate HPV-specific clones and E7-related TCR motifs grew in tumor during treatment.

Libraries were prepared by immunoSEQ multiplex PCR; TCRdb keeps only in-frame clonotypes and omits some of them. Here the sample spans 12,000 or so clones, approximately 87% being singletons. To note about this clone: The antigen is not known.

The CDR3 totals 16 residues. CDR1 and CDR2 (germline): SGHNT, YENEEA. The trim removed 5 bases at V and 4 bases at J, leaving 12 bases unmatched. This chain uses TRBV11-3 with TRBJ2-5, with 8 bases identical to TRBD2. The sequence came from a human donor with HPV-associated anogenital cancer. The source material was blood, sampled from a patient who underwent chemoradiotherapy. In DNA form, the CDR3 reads TGTGCCAGCAGCCCTCTGGGGGGGACTAGTAGAGAGACCCAGTACTTC. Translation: CASSPLGGTSRETQYF.